This record covers a single T cell receptor (beta chain). Its antigen is still unknown. The data are from a study of T cell responses to AZD1222 COVID-19 vaccine. Study-wide findings and caveats: Just a handful of AZD1222 recipients were seropositive at baseline. In the spike-specific TCR repertoire, nearly half reportedly target unmutated variant regions. CD4 TCRs associated with vaccination spanned spike, dominating at 160-218 and 743-854. The donor group comprised mostly white British people and more females; the analysis possibly underestimated clonal diversity.

The germline gives CDR1 SGHNT, CDR2 YYREEE (reference sequence). The CDR3 is 14 residues long. V was cut by 1 base and J by 4 bases, with 11 bases left in between. TCRdb's table, derived via immunoSEQ multiplex PCR, lists solely in-frame clones and lacks some. The sample shows approximately 84,000 clones, about four fifths of them seen only once. The receptor comes from an adult who received the AZD1222 COVID-19 vaccine. The rearrangement joins TRBV5-4 to TRBJ1-1; no reliable D call. The specimen was peripheral blood, collected 28 days after the second AZD1222 dose. The DNA of the CDR3 is TGTGCCAGCAGCTTGATGAGGGCCGGCACTGAAGCTTTCTTT. Translation: CASSLMRAGTEAFF. The whole variable domain, remainder taken from reference TRBV5-4 and TRBJ1-1, is ETGVTQSPTHLIKTRGQQVTLRCSSQSGHNTVSWYQQALGQGPQFIFQYYREEENGRGNFPPRFSGLQFPNYSSELNVNALELDDSALYLCASSLMRAGTEAFFGQGTRLTVV.